The 26 T cell receptor beta chains reported below all come from one sample, sequenced in a study of shared clonotypes between healthy human individuals. Naive CD8 cells lacked CD45RO, underwent positive selection for CCR7 and left out terminally differentiated effector memory CD45RA+ cells. Measured with immunoSEQ multiplex PCR; TCRdb has only the in-frame clones, and not every one. The table lists fewer than 800,000 clones, 92% of them singletons. The sample was naive CD8+ T cells sorted from blood. These receptors were obtained from a man aged 30-40 years in good health.

The chain uses TRBV6-5 and TRBJ2-1; D is perhaps TRBD2 (7 bases). This CDR3 region has 11 residues. V dropped 7 bases and J dropped 9 bases, with 10 bases sitting between them. CDR1 is MNHEY, CDR2 SVGAGI, per germline. The CDR3 DNA sequence: TGTGCCAGCAAGGGGGGGGTTGAGCAGTTCTTC. It yields the protein CASKGGVEQFF.

The chain couples TRBV18 to TRBJ2-7, with D perhaps matching TRBD2 (6 bases). Trimming left V 0 bases short and J 2 bases short, with 14 bases between. The CDR3 is made up of 16 amino acids. Germline loops: CDR1 KGHSH, CDR2 LQKENI. The CDR3 nucleotides read TGTGCCAGCTCACCACCCCCCTGGGGGGAGGCCTACGAGCAGTACTTC. Translation gives CASSPPPWGEAYEQYF.

The rearrangement links TRBV2 to TRBJ2-1; D ambiguous. CDR1 and CDR2 (germline): SNHLY, FYNNEI. The CDR3 is 15 amino acids. Trimming cost V 4 bases and J 0 bases, with 10 bases left between them. In DNA form, the CDR3 reads TGTGCCAGCAGTGGAAGGGATTCCTCCTACAATGAGCAGTTCTTC. Translated: CASSGRDSSYNEQFF.

Only one count was recorded for this clone. The same CDR3 is also encoded by other DNA sequences in this sample. The gene calls are TRBV7-9 and TRBJ1-1; TRBD1 is a possible D gene (5 bases). The germline V and J ends were trimmed by 11 bases and 3 bases, with 19 bases remaining between them. The CDR3 loop spans 14 amino acids. CDR1 and CDR2 (germline): SEHNR, FQNEAQ (reference sequence). CDR3 coding DNA: TGTGCCTCGAGCCTAGGCCTGGGGGACACTGAAGCTTTCTTT. Its translation is CASSLGLGDTEAFF.

This clone was counted a single time. J is TRBJ2-3 and V is TRBV9; the D is unclear. V lost 3 bases and J lost 4, with 6 bases in between. CDR1 SGDLS and CDR2 YYNGEE come from the germline V gene. The CDR3 runs to 12 residues. DNA of the CDR3: TGTGCCAGCAGCGGAAGACCAGATACGCAGTATTTT. Its protein product is CASSGRPDTQYF. Looking up the rest from reference TRBV9 and TRBJ2-3 gives the full variable domain: DSGVTQTPKHLITATGQRVTLRCSPRSGDLSVYWYQQSLDQGLQFLIQYYNGEERAKGNILERFSAQQFPDLHSELNLSSLELGDSALYFCASSGRPDTQYFGPGTRLTVL.

The chain carries TRBV6-1 and TRBJ1-5; D possibly corresponds to TRBD1 (5 bases). V was pared by 6 bases and J by 0 bases, with 12 bases between. CDR3 length: 15 amino acids. Germline V CDR1 and CDR2: MNHNS, SASEGT. This chain's CDR3 is CASRTDQNSNQPQHF. The CDR3 DNA follows: TGTGCCAGCAGGACAGACCAGAATAGCAATCAGCCCCAGCATTTT.

This clone has a single count. This rearrangement joins TRBV6-6 to TRBJ1-1; 9 bases are a match to TRBD1. The CDR3 contains 16 residues. V shed 5 bases, J shed 3 bases, and the junction held 10 bases outside the gene matches. Germline CDR1 reads MNHNY; CDR2 reads SVGAGI (reference sequence). The CDR3, as DNA: TGTGCCAGCAGTCCCGGGCGGACAGGGGACGACACTGAAGCTTTCTTT. As protein: CASSPGRTGDDTEAFF.

This chain joins TRBV14 and TRBJ2-1, with 14 bases aligning to TRBD2. Trimming took 2 bases from V and 8 from J; bases not matched to a gene: 5. The CDR3 sequence is 16 residues long. Germline CDR1 SGHDN, CDR2 FVKESK. In DNA form, the CDR3 reads TGTGCCAGCAGCCAACAGGGACTAGCGGGAGACGATGAGCAGTTCTTC. This gives the protein CASSQQGLAGDDEQFF.

The V and J genes are TRBV5-5 and TRBJ2-7; no clear D gene. V was cut by 4 bases and J by 1 base, with 3 bases left in between. This CDR3 is built from 11 residues. Germline V CDR1 and CDR2: SGHKS, YYEKEE (reference sequence). The CDR3 coding sequence is TGTGCCAGCAGCCATTCCTACGAGCAGTACTTC. Its protein product is CASSHSYEQYF.

The genes are TRBV4-1 and TRBJ2-1, with TRBD2 matching 12 bases. Germline CDR1 reads MGHRA; CDR2 reads YSYEKL. This CDR3 is built from 17 residues. Trimming removed 0 bases from V and 2 bases from J; junction bases left unmatched: 2. CDR3 protein: CASSQDRTSGTYNEQFF. CDR3 DNA: TGCGCCAGCAGCCAAGATAGGACTAGCGGGACCTACAATGAGCAGTTCTTC.

The chain has TRBV9 and TRBJ2-1; D gene uncertain. CDR1 and CDR2 (germline): SGDLS, YYNGEE. The germline V and J ends were trimmed by 7 bases and 8 bases, with 4 bases remaining between them. This CDR3 has 9 amino acids. CDR3 DNA: TGTGCCAGCGGCCATGAGCAGTTCTTC. Translating gives CASGHEQFF.

The chain joins TRBV9 to TRBJ2-1; the match to TRBD2 covers 9 bases. The trim removed 6 bases at V and 10 bases at J, leaving 14 bases unmatched. The CDR3 runs 15 residues. Germline loops: CDR1 SGDLS, CDR2 YYNGEE. CDR3 protein: CASTPGVAGAREQFF. The CDR3 bases are TGTGCCAGCACCCCTGGGGTAGCGGGAGCAAGAGAGCAGTTCTTC.

Only one count was recorded for this clone. The rearrangement links TRBV18 to TRBJ2-7; TRBD2 matches at 9 bases. CDR1 and CDR2 (germline): KGHSH, LQKENI. This CDR3 contains 16 residues. The J segment lost 6 bases and the V segment lost 3 bases, leaving 12 bases of the junction unmatched. CDR3 region: CASSPSGLAIFGEQYF. DNA of the CDR3: TGTGCCAGCTCACCCTCCGGACTAGCGATTTTCGGCGAGCAGTACTTC.

V and J are TRBV19 and TRBJ2-2; unclear D gene. CDR3 size: 14 residues. Trimming shortened V by 5 bases and J by 5 bases, and 12 bases separated the two germline ends. Per the germline V gene, CDR1 is LNHDA and CDR2 is SQIVND (reference sequence). The CDR3 coding sequence is TGTGCCAGTAGTTTGGGGTCCCCAACCGGGGAGCTGTTTTTT. Amino acid sequence: CASSLGSPTGELFF.

The chain is built from TRBV9 and TRBJ1-2; D unresolved. Trimming stripped 0 bases from V and 6 bases from J, with 15 bases between. Looked up from germline, CDR1 is SGDLS and CDR2 is YYNGEE. This CDR3 has 15 amino acids. CDR3 sequence (DNA): TGTGCCAGCAGCGTAGATCATGGGGTGATAGATGGCTACACCTTC. This sequence encodes CASSVDHGVIDGYTF. The full variable domain, in which reference TRBV9 and TRBJ1-2 provide the parts outside the CDR3, is DSGVTQTPKHLITATGQRVTLRCSPRSGDLSVYWYQQSLDQGLQFLIQYYNGEERAKGNILERFSAQQFPDLHSELNLSSLELGDSALYFCASSVDHGVIDGYTFGSGTRLTVV.

The rearrangement links TRBV11-2 to TRBJ2-1; 13 bases line up with TRBD2. V lost 5 bases to trimming and J lost 8 bases; unmatched junction nucleotides: 6. This CDR3 spans 15 amino acids. Germline CDR1 SGHAT, CDR2 FQNNGV. CDR3 in DNA: TGTGCCAGCAGCCACGGACTAGCGGGAGTGGATGAGCAGTTCTTC. This codes for CASSHGLAGVDEQFF.

V and J are TRBV10-2 and TRBJ2-5; D gene unclear. CDR1 and CDR2 (germline): WSHSY, SAAADI. Trimming took off 2 bases at V and 5 bases at J, with 15 bases between the two ends. This CDR3 is 15 amino acids long. CDR3 coding DNA: TGCGCCAGCAGTGAGCCGCAATTGGCGCAGGAGACCCAGTACTTC. The encoded protein is CASSEPQLAQETQYF.

The gene calls are TRBV10-3 and TRBJ2-5; 7 bases fit TRBD1. This CDR3 is 14 amino acids long. V lost 5 bases to trimming and J lost 0 bases; unmatched junction nucleotides: 3. The germline V gene has CDR1 ENHRY and CDR2 SYGVKD. CDR3 nucleotide sequence: TGTGCCATCAGTCCGGGACAGAACCAAGAGACCCAGTACTTC. It codes for CAISPGQNQETQYF.

The chain combines TRBV7-9 with TRBJ2-1; 14 nucleotides line up with TRBD2. The CDR3 contains 15 residues. Germline V gene sequence: CDR1 SEHNR, CDR2 FQNEAQ (reference sequence). V lost 5 bases to trimming and J lost 5 bases; unmatched junction nucleotides: 2. CDR3 region: CASSRGLAGDNEQFF. CDR3 in DNA: TGTGCCAGCAGCCGGGGACTAGCGGGGGACAATGAGCAGTTCTTC.

The rearrangement joins TRBV25-1 to TRBJ2-1; D unclear. The length of the CDR3 is 11 residues. Germline V lookup: CDR1 MGHDK, CDR2 SYGVNS. The V and J ends lost 4 bases and 5 bases respectively, with 3 bases between them. In DNA, the CDR3 is TGTGCCAGCAGTGTGAACAATGAGCAGTTCTTC. Protein: CASSVNNEQFF.

The count of this clone is one. CDR3 coding DNA: TGTGCCAGCAGCCCACAGACCTACCCGAACACCGGGGAGCTGTTTTTT. This encodes CASSPQTYPNTGELFF. The chain couples TRBV7-9 to TRBJ2-2; D call uncertain. Per the germline V gene, CDR1 is SEHNR and CDR2 is FQNEAQ (reference sequence). CDR3 length: 16 residues. V was cut by 5 bases and J by 0 bases, with 13 bases left in between.

The V gene is TRBV29-1, the J gene TRBJ2-2; D not certain. The length of the CDR3 is 13 residues. Deletions cut 5 bases from V and 2 bases from J, with 9 bases between. The germline gives CDR1 SQVTM, CDR2 ANQGSEA. The CDR3: CSVCRINTGELFF. CDR3 DNA sequence: TGCAGCGTTTGCAGAATTAACACCGGGGAGCTGTTTTTT.

This clone was picked up one time. The chain's CDR3 is CSVEENGSEAFF. DNA of the CDR3: TGCAGCGTTGAAGAAAACGGCTCTGAAGCTTTCTTT. The rearrangement joins TRBV29-1 to TRBJ1-1; D ambiguous. V lost 0 bases, J lost 6 bases, and 8 bases lay in between. CDR3 length equals 12 residues. Germline V gene data show CDR1 as SQVTM and CDR2 as ANQGSEA.

The gene calls are TRBV25-1 and TRBJ2-7; TRBD2 is a possible D gene (5 bases). Germline V CDR1 and CDR2: MGHDK, SYGVNS. The CDR3 runs 12 residues. The V end lost 3 bases, the J end lost 6 bases, and 9 bases lay between the germline ends. CDR3 loop: CASSDPGIEQYF. In DNA form, the CDR3 reads TGTGCCAGCAGTGACCCCGGGATCGAGCAGTACTTC.

The chain couples TRBV4-1 to TRBJ2-5; the D gene is possibly TRBD2 (7 bases). Trimming cost V 0 bases and J 3 bases, with 17 bases left between them. This CDR3 is 17 amino acids long. Germline loops: CDR1 MGHRA, CDR2 YSYEKL. This CDR3 reads CASSQDIGGGSEETQYF. CDR3 bases: TGCGCCAGCAGCCAAGATATAGGCGGGGGCTCGGAAGAGACCCAGTACTTC.

The V call is TRBV7-9, the J call TRBJ1-1, with TRBD1 identical over 12 bases. The CDR3 is 16 residues long. The germline gives CDR1 SEHNR, CDR2 FQNEAQ (reference sequence). V dropped 5 bases and J dropped 5; count of bases not matched to a gene: 9. The CDR3 region has the DNA TGTGCCAGCAGCGGTACCGGGACAGGGGGCGTAACTGAAGCTTTCTTT. Amino acids: CASSGTGTGGVTEAFF.